This TCR beta chain appears in the sequencing data of a study of T cells of healthy individuals. This clonotype came up many times. TCRdb itself ran the 5' RACE reads through MiXCR, one entry per CDR3 protein. The profile shows fewer than 70,000 distinct CDR3 sequences, roughly 15% of them singletons. CDR1 MGHDK and CDR2 SYGVNS come from the germline V gene. This CDR3 is built from 13 residues. V was trimmed by 4 bases and J by 6 bases, leaving 13 bases between them. The chain recombines TRBV25-1 with TRBJ2-7; D tentatively fits TRBD1 or TRBD2 (6 bases each). This receptor was obtained from a human donor in good health. The DNA of the CDR3 is TGTGCCAGCAGTGGGCCCGAGGGGGGCGAGCAGTACTTC. It translates to CASSGPEGGEQYF.